The 9 T cell receptor beta chains presented below share a single source sample, sequenced in a study of blood T cell repertoires in COVID-19 (dated by TCRdb to 2019 to 2021). Library generation was performed with the immunoSEQ multiplex PCR assay. TCRdb carries this immuneACCESS record with in-frame sequences only. Its versions omit some clonotypes, under half of them owing to an unresolved V gene in the studies checked, with the rest unexplained. The sample table lists over 95,000 clones, 75% to 85% of them with a count of one. About 10% of the sample goes to the ten largest clones. Sequenced sample: peripheral blood. These receptors all come from a human donor in a cohort sampled during active COVID-19.

This clone has just a few counts. This rearrangement joins TRBV6-4 to TRBJ1-2; D unclear. Germline V CDR1 and CDR2: MRHNA, SNTAGT. V gave up 0 bases and J gave up 4 bases, with 3 bases separating them. The CDR3 has 12 amino acids. DNA of the CDR3: TGTGCCAGCAGTGACTCCTGCTATGGCTACACCTTC. This gives the protein CASSDSCYGYTF.

The genes are TRBV9 and TRBJ2-7; 9 positions agree with TRBD2. V shed 0 bases, J shed 1 base, and the junction held 2 bases outside the gene matches. This CDR3 is 15 amino acids long. Germline V lookup: CDR1 SGDLS, CDR2 YYNGEE. The DNA of the CDR3 is TGTGCCAGCAGCGTAGGACTAGCGGAGTCCTACGAGCAGTACTTC. Its protein product is CASSVGLAESYEQYF.

The chain employs TRBV2 and TRBJ2-3; maybe TRBD2 (5 bases). Trimming took off 6 bases at V and 3 bases at J, with 10 bases between the two ends. The CDR3 sequence is 13 residues long. Germline CDR1 SNHLY, CDR2 FYNNEI. The CDR3 coding sequence is TGTGCCAGCAGATACGAGCGGACAGATACGCAGTATTTT. It codes for CASRYERTDTQYF.

V gene TRBV7-9 combines with J gene TRBJ1-2, with D possibly TRBD1 on 6 matching bases. CDR1 and CDR2 (germline): SEHNR, FQNEAQ (reference sequence). V was cut by 4 bases and J by 2 bases, with 14 bases left in between. The CDR3 is 15 amino acids. The CDR3 here is CASSSETGANYGYTF. CDR3 DNA: TGTGCCAGCAGCTCAGAGACAGGAGCGAACTATGGCTACACCTTC.

This chain connects TRBV3-1 (or the pseudogene TRBV3-2) to TRBJ2-5, with D perhaps TRBD1 (6 bases). Germline lookup yields CDR1 LGHDT and CDR2 YNNKEL (reference sequence). The CDR3 runs to 18 residues. V was trimmed by 0 bases and J by 5 bases, leaving 22 bases between them. Here the CDR3 DNA reads TGTGCCAGCAGCCAAGAGACAGGTGGGCCGGGGTTTTGGGAGACCCAGTACTTC. Amino acids: CASSQETGGPGFWETQYF.

The genes are TRBV25-1 and TRBJ2-3; 13 nucleotides line up with TRBD2. This CDR3 contains 18 residues. Germline lookup yields CDR1 MGHDK and CDR2 SYGVNS. The trim removed 1 base at V and 2 bases at J, leaving 6 bases unmatched. This CDR3 reads CASSESKTSGGFTDTQYF. The DNA for the CDR3 is TGTGCCAGCAGTGAATCGAAGACTAGCGGGGGGTTCACAGATACGCAGTATTTT.

This clone appeared once. The gene calls are TRBV30 and TRBJ2-7, with 13 positions matching TRBD2. The CDR3 runs to 14 residues. With 2 bases clipped from V and 8 bases from J, the junction kept 6 bases outside the gene matches. Germline CDR1 and CDR2: GTSNPN and SVGIG (reference sequence). This CDR3 reads CAWSRGTSGTQQYF. The CDR3 DNA sequence: TGTGCCTGGAGTCGAGGGACTAGCGGGACCCAGCAGTACTTC.

The chain links TRBV6-5 to TRBJ1-6, with a weak D call TRBD1 (5 bases). The CDR3 totals 14 residues. The V end lost 2 bases, the J end lost 10 bases, and 12 bases lay between the germline ends. CDR1 is MNHEY and CDR2 is SVGAGI in the germline V gene. The CDR3 DNA is TGTGCCAGCAGTTACGGGGGGGATGGCTCACCCCTCCACTTT. Translating it yields CASSYGGDGSPLHF.

The rearrangement links TRBV24-1 to TRBJ2-6; 8 bases are shared with TRBD1. CDR3 length: 19 residues. V lost 2 bases to trimming and J lost 0 bases; unmatched junction nucleotides: 8. The germline V gene has CDR1 KGHDR and CDR2 SFDVKD. The CDR3 sequence: CATSDSPGGFSSGANVLTF. DNA for the CDR3: TGTGCCACCAGTGATTCCCCAGGGGGCTTTTCCTCTGGGGCCAACGTCCTGACTTTC.